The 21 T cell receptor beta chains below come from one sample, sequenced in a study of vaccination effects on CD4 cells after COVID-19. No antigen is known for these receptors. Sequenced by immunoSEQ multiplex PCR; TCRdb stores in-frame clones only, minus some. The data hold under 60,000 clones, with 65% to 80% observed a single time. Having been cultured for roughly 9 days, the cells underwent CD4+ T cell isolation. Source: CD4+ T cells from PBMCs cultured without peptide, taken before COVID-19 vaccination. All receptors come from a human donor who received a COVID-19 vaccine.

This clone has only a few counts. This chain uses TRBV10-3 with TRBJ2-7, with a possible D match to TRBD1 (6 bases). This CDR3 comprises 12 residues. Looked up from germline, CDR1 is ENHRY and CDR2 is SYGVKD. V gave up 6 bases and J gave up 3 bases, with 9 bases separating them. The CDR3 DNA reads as TGTGCCATCAGCACAGGGAGCTACGAGCAGTACTTC. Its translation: CAISTGSYEQYF.

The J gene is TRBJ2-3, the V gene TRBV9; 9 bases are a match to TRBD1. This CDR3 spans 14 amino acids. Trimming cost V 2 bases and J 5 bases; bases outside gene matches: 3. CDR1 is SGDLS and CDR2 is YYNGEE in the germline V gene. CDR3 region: CASSVTTGGDTQYF. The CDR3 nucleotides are TGTGCCAGCAGCGTTACGACAGGGGGAGATACGCAGTATTTT. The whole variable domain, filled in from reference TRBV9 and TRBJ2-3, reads DSGVTQTPKHLITATGQRVTLRCSPRSGDLSVYWYQQSLDQGLQFLIQYYNGEERAKGNILERFSAQQFPDLHSELNLSSLELGDSALYFCASSVTTGGDTQYFGPGTRLTVL.

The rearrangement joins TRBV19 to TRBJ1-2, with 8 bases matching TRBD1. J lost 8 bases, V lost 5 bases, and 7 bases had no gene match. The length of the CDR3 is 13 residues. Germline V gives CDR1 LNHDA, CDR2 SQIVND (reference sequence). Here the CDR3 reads CASSGQGARGYTF. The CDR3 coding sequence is TGTGCCAGTAGTGGTCAGGGGGCGAGAGGCTACACCTTC.

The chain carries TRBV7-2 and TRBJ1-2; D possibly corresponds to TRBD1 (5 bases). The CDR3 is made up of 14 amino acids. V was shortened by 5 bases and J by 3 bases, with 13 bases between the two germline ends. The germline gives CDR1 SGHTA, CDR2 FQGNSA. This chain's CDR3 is CASSLTGTYYGYTF. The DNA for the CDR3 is TGTGCCAGCAGCCTCACCGGGACCTACTATGGCTACACCTTC.

The CDR3 region has the DNA TGTGCCAGCAGCCGGGACGTTGGCACTGAAGCTTTCTTT. Translating gives CASSRDVGTEAFF. The chain joins TRBV11-2 to TRBJ1-1; D might be TRBD1 (5 bases). Germline V gene sequence: CDR1 SGHAT, CDR2 FQNNGV. V lost 5 bases and J lost 4, with 11 bases in between. The CDR3 spans 13 residues.

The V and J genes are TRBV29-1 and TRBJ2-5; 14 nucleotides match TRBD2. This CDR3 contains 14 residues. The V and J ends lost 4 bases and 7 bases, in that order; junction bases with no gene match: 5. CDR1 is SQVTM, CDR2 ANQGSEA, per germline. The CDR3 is CSVVTSGRGGTQYF. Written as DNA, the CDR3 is TGCAGCGTTGTGACTAGCGGGAGGGGGGGGACCCAGTACTTC.

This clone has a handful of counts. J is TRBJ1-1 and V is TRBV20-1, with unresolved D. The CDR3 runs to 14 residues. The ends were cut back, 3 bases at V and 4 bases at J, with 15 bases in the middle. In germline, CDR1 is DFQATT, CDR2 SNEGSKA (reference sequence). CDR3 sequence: CSASSRGWGTEAFF. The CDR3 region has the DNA TGCAGTGCTAGTAGTAGAGGATGGGGCACTGAAGCTTTCTTT.

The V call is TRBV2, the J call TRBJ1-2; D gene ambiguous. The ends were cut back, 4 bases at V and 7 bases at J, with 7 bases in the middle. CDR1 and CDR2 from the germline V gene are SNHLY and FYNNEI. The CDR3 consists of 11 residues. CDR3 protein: CASSGGRGYTF. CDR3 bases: TGTGCCAGCAGTGGCGGACGTGGCTACACCTTC.

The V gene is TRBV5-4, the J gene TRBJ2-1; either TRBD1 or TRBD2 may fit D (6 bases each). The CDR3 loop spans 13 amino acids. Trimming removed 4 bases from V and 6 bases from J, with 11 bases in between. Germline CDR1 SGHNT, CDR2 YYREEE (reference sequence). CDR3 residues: CASSLQGGNEQFF. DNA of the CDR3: TGTGCCAGCAGCCTACAGGGAGGCAATGAGCAGTTCTTC.

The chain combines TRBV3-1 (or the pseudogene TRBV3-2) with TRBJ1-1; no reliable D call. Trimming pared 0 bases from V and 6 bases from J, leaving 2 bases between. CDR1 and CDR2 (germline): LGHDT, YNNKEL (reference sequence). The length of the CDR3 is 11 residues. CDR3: CASSQEAEAFF. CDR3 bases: TGTGCCAGCAGCCAAGAGGCTGAAGCTTTCTTT.

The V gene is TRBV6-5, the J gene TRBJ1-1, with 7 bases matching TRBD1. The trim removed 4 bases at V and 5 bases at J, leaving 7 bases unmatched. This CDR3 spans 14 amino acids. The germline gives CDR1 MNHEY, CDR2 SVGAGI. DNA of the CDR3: TGTGCCAGCAGTTCACAGGGGCGGGGGACTGAAGCTTTCTTT. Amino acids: CASSSQGRGTEAFF.

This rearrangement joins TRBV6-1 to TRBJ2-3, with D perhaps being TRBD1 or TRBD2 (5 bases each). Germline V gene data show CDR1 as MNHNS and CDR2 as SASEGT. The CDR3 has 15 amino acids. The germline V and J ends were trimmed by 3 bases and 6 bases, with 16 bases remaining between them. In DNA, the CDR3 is TGTGCCAGCAGTGAGGGACCACGGCCGGGGGATACGCAGTATTTT. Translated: CASSEGPRPGDTQYF.

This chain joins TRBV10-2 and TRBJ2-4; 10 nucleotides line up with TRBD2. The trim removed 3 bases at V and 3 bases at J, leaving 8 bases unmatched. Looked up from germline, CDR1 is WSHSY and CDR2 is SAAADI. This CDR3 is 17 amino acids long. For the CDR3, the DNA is TGCGCCAGCAGTGATACCGGACTAGCGGACTACAAAAACATTCAGTACTTC. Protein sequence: CASSDTGLADYKNIQYF.

The CDR3 sequence is CASSFSGGKGETQYF. The CDR3 DNA reads as TGTGCCAGCAGCTTCAGCGGGGGGAAGGGAGAGACCCAGTACTTC. The chain joins TRBV11-3 to TRBJ2-5; 9 positions agree with TRBD2. Germline V gives CDR1 SGHNT, CDR2 YENEEA. CDR3 length equals 15 residues. V was clipped by 3 bases and J by 4 bases; unmatched bases: 6.

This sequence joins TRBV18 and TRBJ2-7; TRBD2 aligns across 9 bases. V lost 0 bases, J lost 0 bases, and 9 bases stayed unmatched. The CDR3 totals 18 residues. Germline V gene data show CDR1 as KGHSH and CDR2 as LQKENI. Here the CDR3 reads CASSPPVSSGIHSYEQYF. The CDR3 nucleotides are TGTGCCAGCTCACCACCGGTTTCTAGCGGGATACACTCCTACGAGCAGTACTTC.

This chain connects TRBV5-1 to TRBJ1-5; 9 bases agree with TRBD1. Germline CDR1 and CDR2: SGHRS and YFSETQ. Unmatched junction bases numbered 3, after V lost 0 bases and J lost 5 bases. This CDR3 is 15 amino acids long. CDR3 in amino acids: CASSLEGTGHQPQHF. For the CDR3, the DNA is TGCGCCAGCAGCTTGGAAGGGACAGGGCATCAGCCCCAGCATTTT.

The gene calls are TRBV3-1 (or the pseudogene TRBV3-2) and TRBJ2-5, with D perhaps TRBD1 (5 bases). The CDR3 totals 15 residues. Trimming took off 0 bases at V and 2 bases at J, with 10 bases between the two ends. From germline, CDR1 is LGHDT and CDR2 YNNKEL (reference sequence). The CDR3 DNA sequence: TGTGCCAGCAGCCAAGAGATAAGACAGCAAGAGACCCAGTACTTC. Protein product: CASSQEIRQQETQYF.

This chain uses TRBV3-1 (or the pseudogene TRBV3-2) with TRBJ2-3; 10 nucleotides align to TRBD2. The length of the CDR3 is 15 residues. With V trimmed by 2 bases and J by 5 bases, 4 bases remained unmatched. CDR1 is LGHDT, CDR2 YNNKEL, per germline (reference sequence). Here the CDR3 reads CASSQQAGGGDTQYF. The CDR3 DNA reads TGTGCCAGCAGCCAACAAGCGGGGGGGGGAGATACGCAGTATTTT.

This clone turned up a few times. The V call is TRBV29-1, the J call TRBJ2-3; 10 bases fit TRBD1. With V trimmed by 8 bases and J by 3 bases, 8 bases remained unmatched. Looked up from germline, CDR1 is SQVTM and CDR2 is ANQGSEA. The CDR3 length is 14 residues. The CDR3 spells CSMGTGAWTDTQYF. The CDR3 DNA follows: TGCAGCATGGGGACAGGGGCGTGGACAGATACGCAGTATTTT.

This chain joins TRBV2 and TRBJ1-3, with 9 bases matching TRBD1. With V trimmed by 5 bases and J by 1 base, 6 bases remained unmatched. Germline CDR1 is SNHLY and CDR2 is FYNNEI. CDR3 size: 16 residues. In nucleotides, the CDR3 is TGTGCCAGCAGTCAACCACAGGGGGCATCTGGAAACACCATATATTTT. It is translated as CASSQPQGASGNTIYF.

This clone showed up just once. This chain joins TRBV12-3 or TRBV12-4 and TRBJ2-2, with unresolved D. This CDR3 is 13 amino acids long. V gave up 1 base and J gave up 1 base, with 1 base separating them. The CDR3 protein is CASSLGNTGELFF. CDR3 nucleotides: TGTGCCAGCAGTTTAGGGAACACCGGGGAGCTGTTTTTT.